This T cell receptor (beta chain) was recorded in a study of T cell repertoires in cytomegalovirus infection. Study-wide results and caveats: In two of eight donors, the top clonotype was HLA-C-restricted CMV-specific. Identification of carriers of CMV plus the relevant HLA was performed using cumulative public TCR beta family frequency.

Looked up from germline, CDR1 is MNHEY and CDR2 is SVGAGI. The CDR3 is 19 amino acids. J gave up 2 bases and V 4 bases, and 15 bases lay outside the gene matches. This clonotype was observed many times. What it binds is not known. Using its own MiXCR run on the reads, TCRdb lists one record per CDR3 protein. The sample includes under 250,000 distinct CDR3 sequences, under 8.5% of them seen just once. The receptor was derived from a human donor in good health (CMV status not recorded). Some clones in this sample may be carry-over from other donors' samples. Input material: PBMCs. The chain uses TRBV6-5 and TRBJ2-3; 10 bases are a match to TRBD2. The CDR3 spells CASSSLNIERGGNTDTQYF. The CDR3 coding sequence is TGTGCCAGCAGTTCCCTTAATATAGAGCGGGGGGGAAACACAGATACGCAGTATTTT.